The 15 T cell receptor beta chains below come from one sample, sequenced in a study of blood T cell repertoires in COVID-19. Method: immunoSEQ multiplex PCR; TCRdb's copy keeps in-frame clones and lacks some. Counted here are roughly 120,000 clones, 80% occurring once; the ten biggest clones make up 3.5% to 5%. The sample comprised peripheral blood. These receptors all stem from a human donor in a cohort sampled during active or convalescent COVID-19.

Of note for this clone: Sequence at one end of the junction differs from germline and may be a read error. The CDR3 nucleotides read TGTGCCAGCAGTTTAAAAACAGGGCGACAGGACTTC. Its translation is CASSLKTGRQDF. The chain employs TRBV28 and TRBJ2-5, with TRBD1 as a possible D gene (6 bases). Looked up from germline, CDR1 is MDHEN and CDR2 is SYDVKM. There are 12 residues in the CDR3.

The CDR3 here is CASRGDRPNTEAFF. CDR3 DNA: TGTGCCAGCAGGGGGGACAGACCGAACACTGAAGCTTTCTTT. The chain recombines TRBV27 with TRBJ1-1; 7 bases fit TRBD1. Losses at the gene ends were 6 bases for V and 1 base for J; bases not matched to a gene: 5. From germline, CDR1 is MNHEY and CDR2 SMNVEV (reference sequence). The CDR3 is 14 residues long.

The chain carries TRBV5-1 and TRBJ2-1; possibly TRBD1 for D (6 bases). This CDR3 comprises 18 residues. Germline V gene data show CDR1 as SGHRS and CDR2 as YFSETQ. With 2 bases removed from V and 3 bases from J, the gap between germline ends came to 21 bases. The CDR3 reads CASSFPQQGPMFYNEQFF. The DNA of the CDR3 is TGCGCCAGCAGCTTCCCACAACAGGGCCCTATGTTCTACAATGAGCAGTTCTTC.

The chain joins TRBV23-1 to TRBJ2-7, with D possibly being TRBD1 (7 bases). TRBV23-1 is assigned to the ORF class and has an uncertain function. The V and J ends lost 2 bases and 3 bases respectively, with 11 bases between them. The CDR3 consists of 14 residues. The CDR3 loop reads CASSQGGTDYEQYF. DNA of the CDR3: TGCGCCAGCAGTCAAGGCGGGACAGACTACGAGCAGTACTTC.

In DNA form, the CDR3 reads TGTGCCAGTAGTCCAGGCCCCGACAGGCAACGAGGAGATACGCAGTATTTT. Translating gives CASSPGPDRQRGDTQYF. The chain is built from TRBV19 and TRBJ2-3; TRBD1 is a possible D gene (6 bases). The CDR3 consists of 17 residues. The V end lost 5 bases, the J end lost 5 bases, and 23 bases lay between the germline ends. Germline V lookup: CDR1 LNHDA, CDR2 SQIVND (reference sequence).

The V call is TRBV28, the J call TRBJ2-3, with TRBD1 matching 8 bases. The CDR3 length is 17 residues. Germline CDR1 reads MDHEN; CDR2 reads SYDVKM. V gave up 4 bases and J gave up 0 bases; unmatched junction bases: 9. CDR3 DNA sequence: TGTGCCAGCAGTTCACAATCAGGGGGCTTAAGCACAGATACGCAGTATTTT. This gives the protein CASSSQSGGLSTDTQYF.

The sample holds one count of this clone. V is TRBV7-3 and J is TRBJ1-2, with 8 bases lining up with TRBD1. Germline values: CDR1 SGHTA, CDR2 FQGTGA. V gave up 5 bases and J gave up 3 bases; unmatched junction bases: 2. CDR3 length: 13 residues. CDR3 region: CASSPTGDYGYTF. In DNA form, the CDR3 reads TGTGCCAGCAGCCCGACAGGGGACTATGGCTACACCTTC.

The J gene is TRBJ2-7, the V gene TRBV6-5; D is ambiguous. The CDR3 sequence is 14 residues long. With 6 bases removed from V and 3 bases from J, the gap between germline ends came to 15 bases. CDR1 MNHEY and CDR2 SVGAGI come from the germline V gene. CDR3 DNA: TGTGCCAGCAGGGTCGAGAATGTGATCTACGAGCAGTACTTC. Translation: CASRVENVIYEQYF.

This clone has more than one count but fewer than ten. V usage is TRBV28 and J usage is TRBJ1-5; the D is unclear. The CDR3 totals 14 residues. The V gene lost 6 bases and the J gene lost 8 bases, with 17 bases spanning the gap. The germline gives CDR1 MDHEN, CDR2 SYDVKM. Here the CDR3 reads CASSSAFFREPQHF. CDR3 nucleotides: TGTGCCAGCAGCTCAGCGTTCTTTCGGGAGCCCCAGCATTTT.

This chain connects TRBV5-6 to TRBJ2-3; D not certain. Trimming took 3 bases from V and 1 from J, leaving 12 bases between them. Germline V gene lookup returns CDR1 SGHDT and CDR2 YYEEEE. This CDR3 has 15 residues. CDR3 coding DNA: TGTGCCAGCAGCTGGTCCGTGCGTGGCACAGATACGCAGTATTTT. As protein: CASSWSVRGTDTQYF.

V usage is TRBV28 and J usage is TRBJ1-3, with TRBD1 matching over 8 bases. This CDR3 region has 16 residues. V dropped 6 bases and J dropped 0; count of bases not matched to a gene: 7. Germline V lookup: CDR1 MDHEN, CDR2 SYDVKM. This CDR3 reads CASRGRTGFSGNTIYF. The CDR3 DNA reads as TGTGCCAGCAGGGGACGGACAGGGTTCTCTGGAAACACCATATATTTT.

This chain uses TRBV18 with TRBJ1-4, with 7 bases fitting TRBD1. The CDR3 has 14 amino acids. V was clipped by 2 bases and J by 8 bases; unmatched bases: 5. From germline, CDR1 is KGHSH and CDR2 LQKENI. CDR3 nucleotides: TGTGCCAGCTCACCATCGGGACAGTTCGAAAAACTGTTTTTT. It codes for CASSPSGQFEKLFF.

V gene TRBV6-4 combines with J gene TRBJ2-7; 9 bases are a match to TRBD2. CDR3 length: 13 amino acids. Germline CDR1 is MRHNA and CDR2 is SNTAGT. The J segment lost 6 bases and the V segment lost 4 bases, leaving 4 bases of the junction unmatched. The CDR3 region has the DNA TGTGCCAGCAGTGTGGAGCGGGGGGCCGAGCAGTACTTC. Its protein is CASSVERGAEQYF.

This clone was counted ten times or more. V gene TRBV7-9 combines with J gene TRBJ2-1; 7 nucleotides match TRBD1. The junction had 12 bases not matched to a gene; V was cut back by 3 bases and J by 4 bases. The CDR3 has 17 residues. The germline V gene encodes CDR1 SEHNR and CDR2 FQNEAQ (reference sequence). CDR3 sequence: CASSFGLRTGSYNEQFF. CDR3 nucleotides: TGTGCCAGCAGCTTTGGGTTGCGGACAGGATCTTACAATGAGCAGTTCTTC.

The J gene is TRBJ2-2, the V gene TRBV19; TRBD1 matches 9 bases. The CDR3 runs 18 residues. V trimming: 6 bases; J trimming: 6 bases; junction bases outside the gene matches: 17. Germline V CDR1 and CDR2: LNHDA, SQIVND (reference sequence). The CDR3 region has the DNA TGTGCCAGTAGAGACACACAGGGGGCGCAGGGTTGGGCCGGGGAGCTGTTTTTT. Its translation: CASRDTQGAQGWAGELFF.